These 5 T cell receptor beta chains share one sample of origin, sequenced in a study of blood T cell dynamics during melanoma immunotherapy. Time point defined: pre-treatment baseline. Sequencing was performed with immunoSEQ multiplex PCR; in TCRdb, only in-frame clones are kept and a portion is missing. The sample includes 8,500 to 11,000 clones, around 83% of them seen just once. The sequencing used blood, collected from a patient treated with checkpoint blockade. The receptors stem from a human donor with melanoma.

The J gene is TRBJ2-1, the V gene TRBV7-9; TRBD2 matches 12 bases. This CDR3 has 16 residues. The germline gives CDR1 SEHNR, CDR2 FQNEAQ (reference sequence). Trimming cost V 4 bases and J 10 bases; bases outside gene matches: 11. CDR3 amino acids: CASSWPSGGASHEQFF. Written as DNA, the CDR3 is TGTGCCAGCAGCTGGCCTAGCGGGGGGGCCAGCCACGAGCAGTTCTTC. The full variable domain, completed using reference TRBV7-9 and TRBJ2-1, is DTGVSQNPRHKITKRGQNVTFRCDPISEHNRLYWYRQTLGQGPEFLTYFQNEAQLEKSRLLSDRFSAERPKGSFSTLEIQRTEQGDSAMYLCASSWPSGGASHEQFFGPGTRLTVL.

The J gene is TRBJ1-5, the V gene TRBV7-2, with 8 bases matching TRBD1. Germline CDR1 and CDR2: SGHTA and FQGNSA. J was trimmed by 5 bases and V by 5 bases; bases with no gene match: 2. CDR3 length equals 13 residues. The CDR3 sequence: CASSQDRDQPQHF. The CDR3 bases are TGTGCCAGCAGCCAGGACAGGGATCAGCCCCAGCATTTT.

The chain links TRBV5-6 to TRBJ2-5; 9 bases fit TRBD1. Looked up from germline, CDR1 is SGHDT and CDR2 is YYEEEE. The ends lost 4 bases at V and 4 bases at J; junction bases unmatched: 11. The CDR3 sequence is 16 residues long. CDR3 residues: CASSGSGTGSGETQYF. The CDR3, as DNA: TGTGCCAGCAGCGGATCCGGGACAGGGAGTGGAGAGACCCAGTACTTC. Combining the CDR3 with reference TRBV5-6 and TRBJ2-5 gives the whole variable domain DAGVTQSPTHLIKTRGQQVTLRCSPKSGHDTVSWYQQALGQGPQFIFQYYEEEERQRGNFPDRFSGHQFPNYSSELNVNALLLGDSALYLCASSGSGTGSGETQYFGPGTRLLVL.

The gene calls are TRBV27 and TRBJ2-1; weak D call: TRBD1 (7 bases). V was shortened by 3 bases and J by 2 bases, with 11 bases between the two germline ends. The CDR3 consists of 15 residues. Germline V gene data show CDR1 as MNHEY and CDR2 as SMNVEV (reference sequence). This CDR3 is CASSFQGGAYNEQFF. The CDR3 DNA is TGTGCCAGCAGTTTCCAGGGGGGAGCCTACAATGAGCAGTTCTTC.

V gene TRBV2 combines with J gene TRBJ1-1, with D possibly TRBD1 on 5 matching bases. This CDR3 is built from 14 residues. V lost 7 bases to trimming and J lost 3 bases, with 15 bases between them. Germline V lookup: CDR1 SNHLY, CDR2 FYNNEI. CDR3 amino acids: CASIPDNADTEAFF. DNA of the CDR3: TGTGCCAGCATCCCGGACAACGCGGACACTGAAGCTTTCTTT.